The 28 T cell receptor beta chains presented below share a single source sample, sequenced in a study of shared clonotypes between healthy human individuals. Assay used: immunoSEQ multiplex PCR; TCRdb lists only in-frame clones, some missing. The table lists 2 million to 2.5 million clones, 85% to 95% of them singletons, with roughly 0.34% in the top ten. The sequenced sample was naive CD4+ T cells from PBMCs. The subset was: CD45RA+ positively selected. The receptor source for this set is a man between 18 and 35 years old in good health. Some clones in this sample may be carry-over from other donors' samples.

This clone was counted only a few times. The chain carries TRBV2 and TRBJ2-1; D possibly corresponds to TRBD2 (6 bases). V lost 10 bases and J 9 bases, leaving 25 bases between the germline ends. Germline lookup yields CDR1 SNHLY and CDR2 FYNNEI. This CDR3 is 15 amino acids long. The CDR3 nucleotides read TGTGCCACCCCAAGCGGGCCAGGCACTCGGGGTGAGCAGTTCTTC. This codes for CATPSGPGTRGEQFF.

The J gene is TRBJ1-1, the V gene TRBV5-1, with 7 nucleotides matching TRBD1. The CDR3 length is 16 residues. The germline V gene has CDR1 SGHRS and CDR2 YFSETQ. The junction had 8 bases not matched to a gene; V was cut back by 3 bases and J by 0 bases. CDR3 residues: CASSSSGTAVNTEAFF. For the CDR3, the DNA is TGCGCCAGCAGCTCCTCCGGGACAGCGGTGAACACTGAAGCTTTCTTT.

Details on this clone: Other DNA sequences in the sample encode the same CDR3. V gene TRBV7-2 combines with J gene TRBJ2-5; tentative D call: TRBD2 (5 bases). The germline V gene encodes CDR1 SGHTA and CDR2 FQGNSA. The CDR3 consists of 14 residues. Between the trimmed V and J ends, which lost 6 bases and 5 bases, there was a span of 16 bases. CDR3 DNA: TGTGCCAGCAGAGAAAGCGAGCGAGGGGAGACCCAGTACTTC. Amino acid sequence: CASRESERGETQYF. The variable domain in full, with the rest retrieved from reference TRBV7-2 and TRBJ2-5, is GAGVSQSPSNKVTEKGKDVELRCDPISGHTALYWYRQSLGQGLEFLIYFQGNSAPDKSGLPSDRFSAERTGGSVSTLTIQRTQQEDSAVYLCASRESERGETQYFGPGTRLLVL.

The rearrangement uses TRBV15 and TRBJ2-1; possible D gene TRBD2, 6 bases. The CDR3 covers 16 residues. Between the trimmed V and J ends, which lost 0 bases and 3 bases, there was a span of 12 bases. Germline V gives CDR1 LNHNV, CDR2 YYDKDF (reference sequence). CDR3 nucleotides: TGTGCCACCAGCAGAGATTACGGGAGAAACTACAATGAGCAGTTCTTC. Protein sequence: CATSRDYGRNYNEQFF.

In regard to this clone: Other DNA sequences in the sample encode the same CDR3. V and J are TRBV5-1 and TRBJ2-2; D is possibly TRBD2 (5 bases). Germline loops: CDR1 SGHRS, CDR2 YFSETQ. The CDR3 totals 14 residues. Trimming removed 1 base at V and 5 bases at J, with 9 bases between. The DNA of the CDR3 is TGCGCCAGCAGCTTGACCGGACTGACCGGGGAGCTGTTTTTT. Amino acid sequence: CASSLTGLTGELFF.

This sequence joins TRBV28 and TRBJ2-7; TRBD1 aligns across 8 bases. The CDR3 is 16 amino acids. CDR1 and CDR2 (germline): MDHEN, SYDVKM. V was pared by 5 bases and J by 6 bases, with 15 bases of the junction left unmatched. In nucleotides, the CDR3 is TGTGCCAGCAGTCGACTCACCTCGGGACAGGCCACCGAGCAGTACTTC. Encoded protein: CASSRLTSGQATEQYF.

The gene calls are TRBV5-1 and TRBJ1-2; D not certain. Looked up from germline, CDR1 is SGHRS and CDR2 is YFSETQ. With 0 bases removed from V and 4 bases from J, the gap between germline ends came to 13 bases. The CDR3 runs 15 residues. The CDR3: CASSLGQSLSYGYTF. CDR3 DNA: TGCGCCAGCAGCTTGGGCCAGTCTCTCTCCTATGGCTACACCTTC.

The chain carries TRBV5-1 and TRBJ1-4; D is possibly TRBD1 (6 bases). V shed 3 bases and J shed 0 bases, with 9 bases lying between them. The CDR3 is 15 amino acids. Germline CDR1 reads SGHRS; CDR2 reads YFSETQ. The CDR3 region is CASSSRGSTNEKLFF. In DNA, the CDR3 is TGCGCCAGCAGCTCCAGGGGATCAACTAATGAAAAACTGTTTTTT.

The chain combines TRBV7-2 with TRBJ2-2; D not certain. The CDR3 sequence is 16 residues long. Germline V CDR1 and CDR2: SGHTA, FQGNSA. V dropped 0 bases and J dropped 0 bases, with 8 bases sitting between them. CDR3 sequence: CASSLASVTNTGELFF. As DNA, the CDR3 is TGTGCCAGCAGCTTAGCGTCGGTTACGAACACCGGGGAGCTGTTTTTT.

This clone showed up just once. This rearrangement joins TRBV5-4 to TRBJ2-6, with D tentatively TRBD1 (6 bases). CDR1 is SGHNT, CDR2 YYREEE, per germline (reference sequence). V shed 3 bases and J shed 0 bases, with 10 bases lying between them. There are 16 residues in the CDR3. CDR3 in DNA: TGTGCCAGCAGCTCCGGACAGAGCTCTGGGGCCAACGTCCTGACTTTC. It codes for CASSSGQSSGANVLTF.

This chain joins TRBV7-2 and TRBJ1-1, with unresolved D. From germline, CDR1 is SGHTA and CDR2 FQGNSA. Trimming took 4 bases from V and 6 from J, leaving 12 bases between them. The CDR3 is made up of 13 amino acids. The CDR3 nucleotides are TGTGCCAGCAGCTCCCGGACTGCCTCTGAAGCTTTCTTT. Protein product: CASSSRTASEAFF.

V gene TRBV28 combines with J gene TRBJ1-5; no firm D call. The CDR3 is 17 amino acids. In germline, CDR1 is MDHEN, CDR2 SYDVKM. V was pared by 7 bases and J by 0 bases, with 19 bases between. CDR3 protein: CASTRGRAIYSNQPQHF. The CDR3 DNA sequence: TGTGCCAGCACCCGAGGGCGGGCAATTTATAGCAATCAGCCCCAGCATTTT.

The CDR3 spells CASSWALAAGDEQYF. CDR3 DNA sequence: TGCGCCAGCAGCTGGGCACTAGCGGCTGGGGACGAGCAGTACTTC. The gene calls are TRBV5-1 and TRBJ2-7, with 8 bases identical to TRBD2. V was clipped by 3 bases and J by 5 bases; unmatched bases: 10. The CDR3 runs to 15 residues. The germline CDR1 and CDR2 sequences are SGHRS and YFSETQ. The complete variable domain, with remaining parts taken from reference TRBV5-1 and TRBJ2-7, reads KAGVTQTPRYLIKTRGQQVTLSCSPISGHRSVSWYQQTPGQGLQFLFEYFSETQRNKGNFPGRFSGRQFSNSRSEMNVSTLELGDSALYLCASSWALAAGDEQYFGPGTRLTVT.

The J gene is TRBJ2-1, the V gene TRBV11-2, with D possibly called TRBD1 or TRBD2 (5 bases each). Germline V gene sequence: CDR1 SGHAT, CDR2 FQNNGV. The V and J ends lost 5 bases and 10 bases respectively, with 15 bases between them. The CDR3 has 13 amino acids. CDR3 region: CASSAGTALEQFF. CDR3 bases: TGTGCCAGCAGCGCCGGGACCGCCTTGGAGCAGTTCTTC.

This sequence joins TRBV5-1 and TRBJ2-2; D gene unclear. The V end lost 4 bases, the J end lost 1 base, and 11 bases lay between the germline ends. The germline V gene encodes CDR1 SGHRS and CDR2 YFSETQ. The CDR3 covers 15 residues. This CDR3 reads CASSALGENTGELFF. The CDR3 DNA reads TGCGCCAGCAGCGCCCTTGGGGAGAACACCGGGGAGCTGTTTTTT.

V gene TRBV7-2 combines with J gene TRBJ2-7, with 7 bases identical to TRBD1. The J segment lost 7 bases and the V segment lost 4 bases, leaving 16 bases of the junction unmatched. The CDR3 is made up of 16 amino acids. Germline values: CDR1 SGHTA, CDR2 FQGNSA. CDR3 coding DNA: TGTGCCAGCAGCTCCCAGGGGGTACAGGGGTTCAGGGAGCAGTACTTC. Protein sequence: CASSSQGVQGFREQYF.

The chain combines TRBV11-2 with TRBJ1-1; 7 bases fit TRBD1. V shed 2 bases, J shed 11 bases, and the junction held 5 bases outside the gene matches. Germline-derived CDR1 and CDR2 are SGHAT and FQNNGV. CDR3 length: 12 residues. CDR3 sequence (DNA): TGTGCCAGCAGCTTAACCGACAGGGCCGCTTTCTTT. Amino acids: CASSLTDRAAFF.

The genes are TRBV21-1 and TRBJ1-4. TRBV21-1 is labeled a pseudogene. The CDR3 has 14 residues. The CDR3 DNA reads TGTGCCTCGGAAGGGGTGGGACGGTCGGGTAAACTGTTTTTT. Its translation is CASEGVGRSGKLFF.

This chain joins TRBV18 and TRBJ2-3, with D perhaps matching TRBD1 (6 bases). This CDR3 is built from 16 residues. Germline V lookup: CDR1 KGHSH, CDR2 LQKENI. Trimming took off 2 bases at V and 5 bases at J, with 17 bases between the two ends. CDR3 DNA: TGTGCCAGCTCACCAATTGAGGCAGGGGAAGGAGATACGCAGTATTTT. This codes for CASSPIEAGEGDTQYF.

J is TRBJ1-6 and V is TRBV10-3, with a possible D match to TRBD1 (5 bases). V gave up 11 bases and J gave up 7 bases, with 18 bases separating them. This CDR3 has 14 residues. Germline V lookup: CDR1 ENHRY, CDR2 SYGVKD. This CDR3 reads CAAGEAGKNSPLHF. CDR3 in DNA: TGTGCCGCCGGAGAAGCAGGGAAGAATTCACCCCTCCACTTT.

The chain couples TRBV5-1 to TRBJ2-7; the match to TRBD2 covers 7 bases. Losses at the gene ends were 2 bases for V and 2 bases for J; bases not matched to a gene: 7. This CDR3 spans 15 amino acids. In germline, CDR1 is SGHRS, CDR2 YFSETQ. This chain's CDR3 is CASSFGGRPTYEQYF. The CDR3 DNA reads as TGCGCCAGCAGCTTTGGCGGGAGACCAACCTACGAGCAGTACTTC.

This clone appeared once. This chain connects TRBV7-9 to TRBJ2-5; D is ambiguous. This CDR3 comprises 13 residues. CDR1 and CDR2 (germline): SEHNR, FQNEAQ (reference sequence). With 8 bases removed from V and 9 bases from J, the gap between germline ends came to 19 bases. The CDR3 DNA follows: TGTGCCAGCGCATCCGGTGCCAAAGATTCCCAGTACTTC. This gives the protein CASASGAKDSQYF.

The chain uses TRBV28 and TRBJ1-2; no clear D. The CDR3 totals 14 residues. The V gene lost 1 base and the J gene lost 0 bases, with 6 bases spanning the gap. The germline CDR1 and CDR2 sequences are MDHEN and SYDVKM. The CDR3 spells CASSLLAANYGYTF. The CDR3 nucleotides read TGTGCCAGCAGTTTATTGGCAGCTAACTATGGCTACACCTTC.

V and J are TRBV19 and TRBJ1-1; TRBD1 might be the D (5 bases). This CDR3 region has 16 residues. CDR1 is LNHDA, CDR2 SQIVND, per germline (reference sequence). V was pared by 6 bases and J by 3 bases, with 20 bases between. Here the CDR3 DNA reads TGTGCCAGTAGGACAATCGGTAGGGGCAGAGACACTGAAGCTTTCTTT. Translating it yields CASRTIGRGRDTEAFF.

This chain joins TRBV11-2 and TRBJ2-1, with D unclear. CDR1 and CDR2 from the germline V gene are SGHAT and FQNNGV. The CDR3 spans 17 residues. V dropped 6 bases and J dropped 4 bases, with 22 bases sitting between them. The CDR3, as DNA: TGTGCCAGCAGTCTAGATAAGGCCATTAGTACATACAATGAGCAGTTCTTC. Residues: CASSLDKAISTYNEQFF.

This rearrangement joins TRBV10-3 to TRBJ1-6; a weak D match, TRBD1 (6 bases). The CDR3 sequence is 14 residues long. The V gene lost 6 bases and the J gene lost 6 bases, with 12 bases spanning the gap. CDR1 and CDR2 (germline): ENHRY, SYGVKD. CDR3 bases: TGTGCCATCAGAGACGCAGGGGTTAATTCACCCCTCCACTTT. It codes for CAIRDAGVNSPLHF.

CDR3: CASSSPRVAHSNQPQHF. CDR3 DNA sequence: TGTGCCAGCAGTTCCCCACGGGTAGCGCATAGCAATCAGCCCCAGCATTTT. The rearrangement joins TRBV27 to TRBJ1-5; D is unclear. Germline V lookup: CDR1 MNHEY, CDR2 SMNVEV (reference sequence). The CDR3 consists of 17 residues. Between the trimmed V and J ends, which lost 4 bases and 0 bases, there was a span of 16 bases.

The chain joins TRBV28 to TRBJ2-7, with D maybe TRBD1 (6 bases). Germline V gene data show CDR1 as MDHEN and CDR2 as SYDVKM. V was shortened by 6 bases and J by 2 bases, with 17 bases between the two germline ends. There are 15 residues in the CDR3. This CDR3 reads CASSSGAGKTYEQYF. The CDR3 DNA follows: TGTGCCAGCAGCTCAGGGGCAGGGAAAACCTACGAGCAGTACTTC. The entire variable domain, with the rest obtained from reference TRBV28 and TRBJ2-7, is as follows: DVKVTQSSRYLVKRTGEKVFLECVQDMDHENMFWYRQDPGLGLRLIYFSYDVKMKEKGDIPEGYSVSREKKERFSLILESASTNQTSMYLCASSSGAGKTYEQYFGPGTRLTVT.